The 18 T cell receptor beta chains presented below share a single source sample, sequenced in a study of blood T cell repertoires in COVID-19. The repertoire was sequenced with immunoSEQ multiplex PCR; TCRdb's copy has only in-frame clones and lacks some. This table has some 200,000 clones, around 84% appearing once. Material: peripheral blood. The receptors were gathered from an elderly man with acute or convalescent COVID-19.

This chain connects TRBV5-4 to TRBJ1-1; D unclear. The CDR3 contains 15 residues. V was clipped by 0 bases and J by 0 bases, with 9 bases between them. CDR1 SGHNT and CDR2 YYREEE come from the germline V gene (reference sequence). CDR3 residues: CASSLDFQMNTEAFF. The CDR3 nucleotides are TGTGCCAGCAGCTTGGATTTCCAGATGAACACTGAAGCTTTCTTT.

The CDR3 reads CASTDRTETQYF. The CDR3 bases are TGTGCCAGCACAGACAGGACAGAGACCCAGTACTTC. The genes are TRBV6-5 and TRBJ2-5, with D perhaps TRBD1 (6 bases). Looked up from germline, CDR1 is MNHEY and CDR2 is SVGAGI. V was trimmed by 7 bases and J by 4 bases, leaving 10 bases between them. The CDR3 spans 12 residues.

This chain joins TRBV7-3 and TRBJ2-3; 7 bases are shared with TRBD2. V lost 1 base to trimming and J lost 1 base; unmatched junction nucleotides: 14. The CDR3 loop spans 19 amino acids. Germline-derived CDR1 and CDR2 are SGHTA and FQGTGA. CDR3 coding DNA: TGTGCCAGCAGCTTAAAACCAATTTCGGGAGGCGGGGGCACAGATACGCAGTATTTT. Residues: CASSLKPISGGGGTDTQYF.

The chain joins TRBV5-5 to TRBJ2-7; D is unclear. Trimming removed 3 bases from V and 6 bases from J, with 16 bases in between. The CDR3 spans 14 residues. Germline values: CDR1 SGHKS, CDR2 YYEKEE (reference sequence). The CDR3 bases are TGTGCCAGCAGCTCCCAAAGACGGAGTTTCGAGCAGTACTTC. It is translated as CASSSQRRSFEQYF.

CDR3 protein: CATSDAGTGVIRELFF. CDR3 in DNA: TGTGCCACCAGTGATGCCGGGACAGGGGTTATTAGGGAGCTGTTTTTT. The chain links TRBV24-1 to TRBJ2-2; 10 bases map to TRBD1. After removal of 3 bases from V and 9 bases from J, the junction contained 9 bases not matched to a gene. Germline assignment: CDR1 KGHDR and CDR2 SFDVKD. The CDR3 totals 16 residues.

The chain joins TRBV4-2 to TRBJ1-5; 8 nucleotides line up with TRBD1. Germline trimming cut 1 base from V and 6 bases from J; bases unmatched to any gene: 5. Germline CDR1 and CDR2: LGHNA and YNFKEQ. The CDR3 has 15 residues. The CDR3 protein is CASSQGGTGTQPQHF. The CDR3 DNA follows: TGTGCCAGCAGCCAAGGTGGGACAGGTACTCAGCCCCAGCATTTT.

The chain combines TRBV11-3 with TRBJ2-3; 8 positions match TRBD2. Per germline, CDR1 SGHNT and CDR2 YENEEA. V shed 7 bases, J shed 6 bases, and the junction held 6 bases outside the gene matches. This CDR3 comprises 13 residues. CDR3 nucleotide sequence: TGTGCCAGCAACGACCGCGGGGGGGATACGCAGTATTTT. It codes for CASNDRGGDTQYF.

The V call is TRBV5-1, the J call TRBJ2-7; a weak D match, TRBD1 (6 bases). The CDR3 runs 14 residues. V lost 2 bases and J lost 6, with 15 bases in between. Germline V gives CDR1 SGHRS, CDR2 YFSETQ. The CDR3 DNA follows: TGCGCCAGCAGCTTCGCAGGGGCTGGTTCCGAGCAGTACTTC. Its translation: CASSFAGAGSEQYF.

V gene TRBV28 combines with J gene TRBJ1-2, with a tentative D call TRBD1 (6 bases). The germline gives CDR1 MDHEN, CDR2 SYDVKM. This CDR3 is built from 13 residues. V was cut by 6 bases and J by 2 bases, with 10 bases left in between. CDR3 nucleotide sequence: TGTGCCAGCAGACCGACAGGAAACTATGGCTACACCTTC. Translating gives CASRPTGNYGYTF.

J is TRBJ2-6 and V is TRBV2; tentative D call: TRBD2 (7 bases). CDR1 is SNHLY, CDR2 FYNNEI, per germline. The CDR3 is made up of 15 amino acids. The V gene lost 3 bases and the J gene lost 10 bases, with 16 bases spanning the gap. The CDR3 protein is CASSDLGGGRNVLTF. The CDR3 DNA sequence: TGTGCCAGCAGTGATTTAGGGGGGGGGCGGAACGTCCTGACTTTC.

The chain links TRBV5-4 to TRBJ1-1; D perhaps matches TRBD1 (5 bases). The germline V gene encodes CDR1 SGHNT and CDR2 YYREEE (reference sequence). The ends were cut back, 0 bases at V and 3 bases at J, with 9 bases in the middle. The CDR3 loop spans 14 amino acids. CDR3 loop: CASSLVGGDTEAFF. CDR3 nucleotide sequence: TGTGCCAGCAGCTTGGTGGGAGGGGACACTGAAGCTTTCTTT. Drawing the rest from reference TRBV5-4 and TRBJ1-1, the complete variable domain is ETGVTQSPTHLIKTRGQQVTLRCSSQSGHNTVSWYQQALGQGPQFIFQYYREEENGRGNFPPRFSGLQFPNYSSELNVNALELDDSALYLCASSLVGGDTEAFFGQGTRLTVV.

The chain couples TRBV5-6 to TRBJ2-7; D might be TRBD1 (6 bases). The V and J ends lost 2 bases and 2 bases respectively, with 11 bases between them. This CDR3 region has 14 residues. Germline CDR1 and CDR2: SGHDT and YYEEEE. The CDR3 loop is CASSLPGEPYEQYF. In DNA, the CDR3 is TGTGCCAGCAGCTTACCAGGGGAACCCTACGAGCAGTACTTC.

This clone was found once. V usage is TRBV28 and J usage is TRBJ1-2, with 7 bases identical to TRBD1. V shed 3 bases, J shed 8 bases, and the junction held 9 bases outside the gene matches. The CDR3 runs 14 residues. Per germline, CDR1 MDHEN and CDR2 SYDVKM. The CDR3 loop reads CASSFHDREGGYTF. CDR3 DNA: TGTGCCAGCAGTTTCCACGACAGGGAAGGAGGCTACACCTTC.

V and J are TRBV5-6 and TRBJ2-1; 13 bases line up with TRBD2. The V gene end was trimmed by 6 bases and the J gene end by 9 bases; junction bases not matched to a gene: 6. Germline loops: CDR1 SGHDT, CDR2 YYEEEE. The CDR3 covers 14 residues. CDR3 residues: CASNPGLAGSEQFF. CDR3 in DNA: TGTGCCAGCAACCCGGGACTAGCGGGAAGTGAGCAGTTCTTC.

V and J are TRBV5-1 and TRBJ1-1; 7 bases agree with TRBD1. The germline gives CDR1 SGHRS, CDR2 YFSETQ. V was pared by 0 bases and J by 5 bases, with 7 bases of the junction left unmatched. The CDR3 covers 15 residues. As DNA, the CDR3 is TGCGCCAGCAGCTTGGGAGAGGGGGCGAAGACTGAAGCTTTCTTT. The encoded protein is CASSLGEGAKTEAFF.

This clone was found a few times. The rearrangement uses TRBV27 and TRBJ1-6; 7 bases match TRBD1. The CDR3 runs 14 residues. Trimming at V came to 3 bases and at J to 6 bases, leaving 2 bases not matched to a gene. Germline CDR1 MNHEY, CDR2 SMNVEV (reference sequence). The chain's CDR3 is CASSFGTVNSPLHF. CDR3 nucleotides: TGTGCCAGCAGTTTTGGGACAGTTAATTCACCCCTCCACTTT.

The rearrangement uses TRBV29-1 and TRBJ2-3, with D perhaps TRBD1 (5 bases). Per the germline V gene, CDR1 is SQVTM and CDR2 is ANQGSEA. The CDR3 length is 16 residues. With 1 base removed from V and 3 bases from J, the gap between germline ends came to 17 bases. The CDR3 DNA reads TGCAGCGTTGAAGTCCCCTGGGGCGGTCTGACAGATACGCAGTATTTT. As protein: CSVEVPWGGLTDTQYF.

The genes are TRBV25-1 and TRBJ1-2, with 8 positions matching TRBD1. V was pared by 6 bases and J by 7 bases, with 4 bases of the junction left unmatched. This CDR3 region has 12 residues. CDR1 and CDR2 (germline): MGHDK, SYGVNS. The CDR3 DNA reads TGTGCCAGCAGCCGGACAGGGTCTGGCTACACCTTC. This codes for CASSRTGSGYTF.